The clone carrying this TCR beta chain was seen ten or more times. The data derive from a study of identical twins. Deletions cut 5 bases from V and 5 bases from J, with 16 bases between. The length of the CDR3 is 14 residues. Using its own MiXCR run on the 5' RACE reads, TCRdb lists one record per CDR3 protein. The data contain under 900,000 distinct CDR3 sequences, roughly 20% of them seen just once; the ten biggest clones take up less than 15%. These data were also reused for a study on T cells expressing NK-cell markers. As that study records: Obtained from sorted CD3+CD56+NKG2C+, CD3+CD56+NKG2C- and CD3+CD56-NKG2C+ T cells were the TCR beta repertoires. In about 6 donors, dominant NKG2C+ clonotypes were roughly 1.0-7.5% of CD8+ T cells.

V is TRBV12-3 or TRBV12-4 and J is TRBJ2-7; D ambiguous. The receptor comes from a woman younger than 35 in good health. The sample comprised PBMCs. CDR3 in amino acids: CASSLDGSGHEQYF. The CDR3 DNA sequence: TGTGCCAGCAGTCTAGATGGCTCCGGCCACGAGCAGTACTTC.